This is a list of T cell receptor beta chains from one sample in a study of blood T cells in healthy people across ages. TCRdb passed the 5' RACE reads through MiXCR, listing each CDR3 protein once. The table shows about 1 million distinct CDR3 sequences, with over 35% occurring only once. Material for sequencing was blood. These receptors all stem from a woman between 55 and 75 years old in good health. CDR3s include the opening cysteine and the closing phenylalanine or tryptophan. Fields, in order: V gene, J gene, CDR3 length, D gene, clone size, CDR3 DNA, CDR3 protein. A D gene is named only where the DNA matches it firmly. Rows may omit the clone size; those that give it use once, few, many or a size class.

TRBV24-1	TRBJ2-3	14	NA	few	TGTGCCACCAGTGAGGCATCTAGCGCAGATACGCAGTATTTT	CATSEASSADTQYF
TRBV11-2	TRBJ2-3	15	NA	few	TGTGCCAGCAGCTCTTGGGGCAGGGCTACAGATACGCAGTATTTT	CASSSWGRATDTQYF
TRBV10-2	TRBJ2-7	12	TRBD1	NA	TGCGCCAGCAGTGGGGGACAGGGGGCGTCGTACTTC	CASSGGQGASYF
TRBV29-1	TRBJ2-7	14	TRBD2	few	TGCAGCGCCGGACTAGCGGGGGCACCCTACGAGCAGTACTTC	CSAGLAGAPYEQYF
TRBV12-3/TRBV12-4	TRBJ2-7	14	NA	NA	TGTGCCAGCAGTCCTGGGGGGGCTAACTACGAGCAGTACTTC	CASSPGGANYEQYF
TRBV2	TRBJ2-5	15	NA	NA	TGTGCCAGCAGTGAAGCGCCGTGGGGGGAGGAGACCCAGTACTTC	CASSEAPWGEETQYF
TRBV3-1	TRBJ2-1	15	TRBD1	NA	TGTGCCAGCAGCCAAGACAGGGGGCCCTACAATGAGCAGTTCTTC	CASSQDRGPYNEQFF
TRBV14	TRBJ2-1	15	TRBD1	few	TGTGCCAGCAGCCGAGACAGGGGGATGTACAATGAGCAGTTCTTC	CASSRDRGMYNEQFF
TRBV27	TRBJ2-1	13	NA	few	TGTGCCAGCAGTTTAATAAAACACAATGAGCAGTTCTTC	CASSLIKHNEQFF
TRBV28	TRBJ2-2	15	NA	NA	TGTGCCAGCAGTTTAGTGCGGAGGGGCACCGGGGAGCTGTTTTTT	CASSLVRRGTGELFF
TRBV5-1	TRBJ2-1	15	TRBD2	few	TGCGCCAGCAGCTCCCTAGCGGGAGGGGGAGGTGAGCAGTTCTTC	CASSSLAGGGGEQFF
TRBV27	TRBJ1-5	14	NA	once	TGTGCCAGCAGTTTCAAGTCAGGAAACATGCCCCAGCATTTT	CASSFKSGNMPQHF
TRBV7-2	TRBJ2-5	12	NA	NA	TGTGCCAGCAGCACCAACGTAGAGACCCAGTACTTC	CASSTNVETQYF
TRBV27	TRBJ2-5	13	TRBD1	many	TGTGCCAGCAGCTTGGTCAGGGGGGAGACCCAGTACTTC	CASSLVRGETQYF
TRBV6-5	TRBJ2-7	15	TRBD2	few	TGTGCCAGCACCCCGACTAGCGGGAGCTCCTACGAGCAGTACTTC	CASTPTSGSSYEQYF
TRBV10-3	TRBJ2-1	15	TRBD1	NA	TGTGCCATCAGCTGGGGACAGGGGTTAAACAATGAGCAGTTCTTC	CAISWGQGLNNEQFF
TRBV10-3	TRBJ2-5	15	NA	NA	TGTGCCATCAGTGAGTTTTCGGGGGTCCGAGAGACCCAGTACTTC	CAISEFSGVRETQYF
TRBV7-6	TRBJ2-4	16	TRBD2	NA	TGTGCCAGCAGCGCAGGGACTAGCGGGAGTCTAAGCATTCAGTACTTC	CASSAGTSGSLSIQYF
TRBV11-2	TRBJ2-5	15	TRBD2	many	TGTGCCAGCAGCTTTTGGGCGGGAGTCCAAGAGACCCAGTACTTC	CASSFWAGVQETQYF
TRBV7-3	TRBJ2-2	15	NA	NA	TGTGCCAGCAGCAATCAGATGGCCAAAACCGGGGAGCTGTTTTTT	CASSNQMAKTGELFF
TRBV5-1	TRBJ2-5	15	NA	NA	TGCGCCAGCAGCGGCGAGGGCAGGGAGAGTACGGAACAGTACTTC	CASSGEGRESTEQYF
TRBV5-1	TRBJ2-3	16	TRBD2	NA	TGCGCCAGCAGCTTGGGCCGTGGGGGAACAGCGGGGAAGCAGTATTTT	CASSLGRGGTAGKQYF
TRBV2	TRBJ2-1	13	NA	many	TGTGCCAGCAGTGAACAAGGAATGAATGAGCAGTTCTTC	CASSEQGMNEQFF
TRBV6-1	TRBJ2-5	17	NA	NA	TGTGCCAGCAGTCTGACCTCAGGGTACGGTAGTCGAGAGACCCAGTACTTC	CASSLTSGYGSRETQYF
TRBV5-6	TRBJ2-7	14	NA	few	TGTGCCAGCAGCACGGGACTGGCCCTTGGGGAGCAGTACTTC	CASSTGLALGEQYF
TRBV20-1	TRBJ2-1	15	NA	few	TGCAGTGCTACCGGGGACTTCGGGGGCTACAATGAGCAGTTCTTC	CSATGDFGGYNEQFF
TRBV12-3/TRBV12-4	TRBJ2-7	14	TRBD2	NA	TGTGCCAGCACCGGGGGGACTAGCTATGTCGAGCAGTACTTC	CASTGGTSYVEQYF
TRBV10-3	TRBJ2-7	13	TRBD1	few	TGTGCCATCAGGGGGACAGGGGCCTCCGAGCAGTACTTC	CAIRGTGASEQYF
TRBV14	TRBJ2-7	16	NA	NA	TGTGCCAGCAGCCAACAGGTTGCTGGGGCCTACAATGAGCAGTACTTC	CASSQQVAGAYNEQYF
TRBV28	TRBJ2-5	16	NA	NA	TGTGCCAGCAGTTTTACGCAGGGCGGGTTTGGGGAGACCCAGTACTTC	CASSFTQGGFGETQYF
TRBV4-1	TRBJ1-5	13	NA	NA	TGCGCCAGCAGCCAACATGGGAATCAGCCCCAGCATTTT	CASSQHGNQPQHF
TRBV9	TRBJ2-7	15	NA	NA	TGTGCCAGCAGCGTAGATCCCAACACGGGGTCCGAGCAGTACTTC	CASSVDPNTGSEQYF
TRBV10-3	TRBJ2-3	16	NA	NA	TGTGCCATCCAAAGAGGAATGATCGACCCCACAGATACGCAGTATTTT	CAIQRGMIDPTDTQYF
TRBV5-1	TRBJ2-7	15	TRBD2	NA	TGCGCCAGCAGTAGCGGGAGGCCCAGCTCCTACGAGCAGTACTTC	CASSSGRPSSYEQYF
TRBV21-1	TRBJ2-6	13	NA	few	TGTGCCAGCAGAACGGCTGGGGCCAACGTCCTGACTTTC	CASRTAGANVLTF
TRBV14	TRBJ1-2	14	TRBD1	few	TGTGCCAGCAGCCAAGTACAGGGGGCCTGGGGCTACACCTTC	CASSQVQGAWGYTF
TRBV20-1	TRBJ2-1	11	NA	few	TGCAGTGCTAGAGATGCCTATGAGCAGTTCTTC	CSARDAYEQFF
TRBV12-3/TRBV12-4	TRBJ2-1	15	TRBD2	few	TGTGCCAGCAGCACAACAGCGGGGCCGAGGATAGAGCAGTTCTTC	CASSTTAGPRIEQFF
TRBV28	TRBJ2-5	14	NA	NA	TGTGCCAGCAGTGAATCCTTGGGTACCGAGACCCAGTACTTC	CASSESLGTETQYF
TRBV7-9	TRBJ2-3	15	NA	NA	TGTGCCAGCAGCCCCGAAGGGTCTCTCACAGATACGCAGTATTTT	CASSPEGSLTDTQYF
TRBV4-2	TRBJ2-7	14	TRBD2	many	TGTGCCAGCAGCCAAGCGGGAGGGTCCCACGAGCAGTACTTC	CASSQAGGSHEQYF
TRBV15	TRBJ2-2	17	NA	NA	TGTGCCACCAGCAGAGATCCGATGGGTGTGAACACCGGGGAGCTGTTTTTT	CATSRDPMGVNTGELFF